This TCR beta chain was recovered during a study of cytomegalovirus exposure and HLA in healthy donors. On this clone: The antigen is not known.

The study ran its PCR with 60 Vbeta and 13 Jbeta primers. The protocol was immunoSEQ multiplex PCR, while the TCRdb copy is restricted to in-frame clones and leaves out a portion. The sample shows around 170,000 clones, about four fifths of them seen only once. Study results and limitations: Later work associated fewer than 20,000 TCR beta sequences with HLA alleles at 0.05 false discovery rate. It was reported that TCR beta sequences correctly inferred the HLA-A and HLA-B alleles for most subjects. In a later analysis, DRB1 alleles had the most associated TCRs; HLA-C alleles the fewest.

The sequence was collected from a woman aged 50 to 65 in good health and CMV-seropositive. The sequencing input was PBMCs.

The CDR3 reads CASSPTGGGSETQYF. The CDR3 DNA sequence: TGTGCCAGCTCACCGACAGGGGGCGGATCGGAGACCCAGTACTTC. The rearrangement links TRBV18 to TRBJ2-5; the match to TRBD1 covers 10 bases. Germline loops: CDR1 KGHSH, CDR2 LQKENI. Germline trimming cut 3 bases from V and 5 bases from J; bases unmatched to any gene: 6. This CDR3 spans 15 amino acids.